The text below deals with one TCR beta chain. Its antigen remains unknown. This sample is part of a study of cytomegalovirus exposure and HLA in healthy donors. The study's findings and limits: Among TCR sequences, most were rare, though some public TCRs appeared in many donors.

Trimming left V 5 bases short and J 1 base short, with 8 bases between. This CDR3 has 13 residues. Germline V CDR1 and CDR2: LNHDA, SQIVND (reference sequence). Measured with immunoSEQ multiplex PCR; TCRdb has only the in-frame clones, and not every one. The table records about 180,000 clones, 85% of them present only once. The sequenced sample was PBMCs. The TCR originated in a man younger than 35 in good health and CMV-seropositive. This rearrangement joins TRBV19 to TRBJ1-1; perhaps TRBD1 as D (6 bases). CDR3 DNA sequence: TGTGCCAGTAGTGAGACAGGGAACACTGAAGCTTTCTTT. It encodes CASSETGNTEAFF.